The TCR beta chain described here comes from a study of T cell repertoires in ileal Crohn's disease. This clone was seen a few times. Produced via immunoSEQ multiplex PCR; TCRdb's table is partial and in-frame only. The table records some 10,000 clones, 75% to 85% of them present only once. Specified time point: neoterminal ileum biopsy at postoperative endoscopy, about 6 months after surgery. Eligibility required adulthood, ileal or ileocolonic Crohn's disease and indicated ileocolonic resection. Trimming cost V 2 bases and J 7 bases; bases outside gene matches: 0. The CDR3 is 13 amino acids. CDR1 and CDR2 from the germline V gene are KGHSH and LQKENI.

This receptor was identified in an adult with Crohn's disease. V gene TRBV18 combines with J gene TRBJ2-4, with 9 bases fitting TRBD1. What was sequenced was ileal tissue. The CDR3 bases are TGTGCCAGCTCACCAGGACAGGGGAACATTCAGTACTTC. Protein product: CASSPGQGNIQYF.